This T cell receptor (beta chain) appears in the sequencing data of a study of molecular identifiers for immune sequencing clone quantification. Comments on this clonotype: It may be a read error: a sequence one base away is much more abundant.

Germline CDR1 is SGHVS and CDR2 is FNYEAQ. The CDR3 length is 15 residues. TCRdb used MiXCR to reprocess the PCR reads, holding one entry per CDR3 protein. The sample holds over 65,000 distinct CDR3 sequences, around 27% seen once. This receptor was identified in a human donor in good health. Some libraries in this study had Jurkat cell RNA spiked in. The J gene is TRBJ2-7, the V gene TRBV7-6; 11 nucleotides align to TRBD2. Material: naive CD8+ T cells from blood, with Jurkat cell RNA spiked in. Subset here: FACS-sorted CD8+CD4-CCR7+CD45RA+ naive T cells. CDR3 amino acids: CASSLLAGGAYERYF. The DNA for the CDR3 is TGTGCCAGCAGCTTATTAGCGGGAGGGGCCTACGAGCGGTACTTC.